The next 10 T cell receptor beta chains were all read from a single sample in a study of T cells in women clearing cervical HPV infection. Method: immunoSEQ multiplex PCR; TCRdb's copy keeps in-frame clones and lacks some. Its table lists around 46,000 clones. The sequenced sample was blood buffy coat. These receptors were collected from a woman between 18 and 70 years old with a cervical HPV16 infection that either progressed to CIN3+ or cleared (not recorded which).

CDR3 in amino acids: CSARDVSASGANTGELFF. The CDR3 DNA, read in part, is TGCAGTGCTAGAGACGTTTCAGCTAGCGGCGCGAACACCGGGGAG. V usage is TRBV20-1 and J usage is TRBJ2-2; 7 positions agree with TRBD2. The read comes to an end 3 residues before the CDR3 does, leaving the germline J gene to fill in the end. Germline V gene lookup returns CDR1 DFQATT and CDR2 SNEGSKA (reference sequence). The CDR3 is made up of 18 amino acids. V lost 0 bases, J lost 0 bases, and 10 bases stayed unmatched.

A note on this clone: The read terminates 3 residues ahead of where the CDR3 ends, so the germline J gene completes it. J is TRBJ2-3 and V is TRBV29-1, with D unresolved. V was pared by 7 bases and J by 1 base, with 12 bases between. The CDR3 runs 13 residues. Looked up from germline, CDR1 is SQVTM and CDR2 is ANQGSEA. Partial CDR3 DNA: TGCAGCGCTAATCCGACTGGCACAGATACG. It codes for CSANPTGTDT. The CDR3, in full, reads CSANPTGTDTQYF.

Note on this clone: The CDR3 end lies 3 residues beyond the end of the read and is filled in from the germline J gene. The chain is built from TRBV20-1 and TRBJ1-4; 11 nucleotides agree with TRBD1. Germline CDR1 is DFQATT and CDR2 is SNEGSKA (reference sequence). CDR3 length: 14 residues. Partial CDR3 DNA: TGCAGTGCTAGTACCGGGACAGGGGGGTTGAAA. Amino acids: CSASTGTGGLK. The entire CDR3 reads CSASTGTGGLKLFF.

Turning to this clone: With the read ending 3 residues before the CDR3 end, the germline J gene is used to fill in that end. This chain uses TRBV5-1 with TRBJ1-2; a possible D gene is TRBD1 (6 bases). The V gene's germline CDR1 is SGHRS and CDR2 YFSETQ. Trimming removed 4 bases from V and 4 bases from J, with 20 bases in between. CDR3 length equals 16 residues. The part of the CDR3 DNA that was read is TGCGCCAGCAGCCCACACCAGACAGGATTCGTCTATGGC. Translation gives CASSPHQTGFVYG. The CDR3 in its entirety is CASSPHQTGFVYGYTF.

CDR3 sequence reads: CASSDVGTVPYEQYF. The DNA read from the CDR3 is TGCGCCAGCAGTGATGTTGGGACAGTTCCATACGAG. V usage is TRBV10-2 and J usage is TRBJ2-7; 7 nucleotides agree with TRBD1. The read is 3 residues too short to cover the CDR3 end, so that end is filled in from the germline J gene. This CDR3 is built from 15 residues. Germline V lookup: CDR1 WSHSY, CDR2 SAAADI. J was trimmed by 4 bases and V by 3 bases; bases with no gene match: 9.

Comment on this clone: The read ends 3 residues early relative to the CDR3; the germline J gene fills the gap. The chain couples TRBV19 to TRBJ2-7, with 7 bases fitting TRBD1. V shed 5 bases and J 3 bases; nucleotides not matched to a gene: 7. The CDR3 loop spans 14 amino acids. The germline V gene encodes CDR1 LNHDA and CDR2 SQIVND (reference sequence). CDR3 bases read: TGTGCCAGTAGTTCGGGGACAGTTTTCTACGAG. Encoded protein: CASSSGTVFYE. The entire CDR3 reads CASSSGTVFYEQYF.

In the case of this clone: The read halts 3 residues ahead of the CDR3 end, with the missing end drawn from the germline J gene. The chain employs TRBV2 and TRBJ2-5; D might be TRBD1 (5 bases). The germline V gene encodes CDR1 SNHLY and CDR2 FYNNEI. The CDR3 has 15 residues. Trimming removed 5 bases from V and 1 base from J, with 14 bases in between. CDR3 sequence: CASSLGRQIQETQYF. The CDR3 bases that were read are TGTGCCAGCAGTTTAGGAAGACAGATCCAAGAGACC. Full variable domain (outside the CDR3, taken from reference TRBV2 and TRBJ2-5): EPEVTQTPSHQVTQMGQEVILRCVPISNHLYFYWYRQILGQKVEFLVSFYNNEISEKSEIFDDQFSVERPDGSNFTLKIRSTKLEDSAMYFCASSLGRQIQETQYFGPGTRLLVL.

In regard to this clone: The read halts 3 residues ahead of the CDR3 end, with the missing end drawn from the germline J gene. Other nucleotide sequences in the sample specify the same CDR3. The gene calls are TRBV7-3 and TRBJ2-2, with D tentatively TRBD1 (6 bases). CDR3 length: 15 residues. V shed 3 bases and J shed 3 bases, with 11 bases lying between them. CDR1 and CDR2 from the germline V gene are SGHTA and FQGTGA. The CDR3 loop reads CASSLSRGDTGELFF. The covered CDR3 bases are TGTGCCAGCAGCTTGAGCAGGGGAGACACCGGGGAG. Combining the CDR3 with reference TRBV7-3 and TRBJ2-2 gives the whole variable domain GAGVSQTPSNKVTEKGKYVELRCDPISGHTALYWYRQSLGQGPEFLIYFQGTGAADDSGLPNDRFFAVRPEGSVSTLKIQRTERGDSAVYLCASSLSRGDTGELFFGEGSRLTVL.

Concerning this clone: The read falls 3 residues short of the CDR3 end, and the missing part is taken from the germline J gene. The chain couples TRBV20-1 to TRBJ2-7; TRBD2 aligns across 7 bases. The CDR3 covers 16 residues. Per the germline V gene, CDR1 is DFQATT and CDR2 is SNEGSKA (reference sequence). The ends lost 0 bases at V and 6 bases at J; junction bases unmatched: 14. The sequenced part of the CDR3 DNA is TGCAGTGCTAGAGATCGCACCCCGGGACTACTCGCCGAG. Translating it yields CSARDRTPGLLAE. The entire CDR3 sequence reads CSARDRTPGLLAEQYF.

In regard to this clone: The read stops 3 residues short of the end of the CDR3; the missing end is completed from the germline J gene. The chain employs TRBV6-1 and TRBJ2-1; 9 nucleotides match TRBD2. The trim removed 3 bases at V and 0 bases at J, leaving 3 bases unmatched. Per the germline V gene, CDR1 is MNHNS and CDR2 is SASEGT. The CDR3 contains 16 residues. The CDR3: CASSEISGSSYNEQFF. The covered CDR3 bases are TGTGCCAGCAGTGAGATTAGCGGGAGCTCCTACAATGAG.